This is a list of T cell receptor beta chains from one sample in a study of long-term antiretroviral therapy in people with HIV. The assay was immunoSEQ multiplex PCR, and TCRdb's table has in-frame clones only and misses some. The sample has 18,000 or so clones, around 80% seen once. The specimen was unsorted PBMCs, collected at the start of antiretroviral therapy, before treatment. The receptors here all came from a woman aged 40-49 years with HIV. Each CDR3 is given with its conserved first and last residue.

TRBV19	CASSWAAADEKLFF
TRBV7-2	CASSPALGQSYEQYF
TRBV7-9	CASRGGQGYNSPLHF
TRBV7-3	CASSPGGSYEQYF
TRBV7-6	CASSLGGGRNILETQYF
TRBV13	CASSSYNRGNTEAFF
TRBV5-1	CASSLEGRGESPLHF
TRBV6-5	CASSYRGWGNEKLFF
TRBV7-2	CASSLRRGGSDEQYF
TRBV5-6	CASSLGEVSYEQYF
TRBV2	CASSERGTGGYTF
TRBV28	CASTVPTGVNSPLHF
TRBV2	CASSEAWQGLSSYEQYF
TRBV6-6	CASSYAGQGNGYTF
TRBV18	CASHRGAGDTEAFF
TRBV7-2	CASSLGGGTEAFF
TRBV27	CASSFRAYLTRGNQPQHF
TRBV9	CASSLHPETQYF
TRBV19	CASSIPPTDSNQPQHF
TRBV6-4	CASREGQGSGEQFF
TRBV4-2	CASSQAGGAYEQYF
TRBV5-1	CASSPYPGQHTEAFF
TRBV19	CASSIGGLYEQYF
TRBV2	CASRAGTWGDTEAFF
TRBV7-9	CASASGDRGSGEKLFF
TRBV28	CASSLILWQSDEQFF
TRBV11-3	CASSFVPGQRGENTEAFF
TRBV7-9	CASSLSGASGEKLFF
TRBV7-2	CASSLDEAGLGNQPQHF
TRBV5-6	CASSLRGQGVNEQYF